This T cell receptor (beta chain) was sequenced in a study of neurological immune-mediated disorders. The CDR3 runs 14 residues. Germline trimming cut 2 bases from V and 7 bases from J; bases unmatched to any gene: 8. This clonotype was seen repeatedly, ten times or more. The cDNA was produced through 5'RACE with 10-nucleotide random UMIs. Each CDR3 protein is one row after TCRdb ran MiXCR on the 5' RACE reads. The sample carries about 66,000 distinct CDR3 sequences, roughly 4.9% recorded once. Source material: PBMCs. The sequence derives from a woman aged 70-85 years with multiple sclerosis. The chain employs TRBV12-3 or TRBV12-4 and TRBJ2-7; TRBD2 matches at 7 bases. The CDR3 region has the DNA TGTGCCAGCAGTTTAAAGCGGGGCTGGGGAGAGCAGTACTTC. Protein: CASSLKRGWGEQYF.